Only one count was recorded for the clone carrying this T cell receptor (beta chain). CDR1 is MNHNS and CDR2 is SASEGT in the germline V gene. The CDR3 spans 14 residues. Trimming pared 6 bases from V and 4 bases from J, leaving 15 bases between. RNA transcripts gave rise to amplified TCR beta CDR3 regions. Using the HTBI primer set, a first-round RT-PCR was run on the TCR CDR3. In TCRdb, the multiplex PCR reads were re-called with MiXCR into one record per CDR3 protein. The sample holds a few hundred thousand distinct CDR3 sequences, 16% seen once. The record originates from a study of T cells in Graves' hyperthyroidism and ophthalmopathy. For the study at large: Peripheral blood draws took place at initial diagnosis, ahead of any treatment.

Clinical symptoms, serum thyroxine and TRAb, thyroid ultrasound and orbital computed tomography together formed the diagnostic basis. This TCR was sampled from a woman in her forties with Graves' ophthalmopathy. V and J are TRBV6-1 and TRBJ1-1, with a weak D call TRBD1 (6 bases). The sample consisted of blood. The CDR3 DNA reads as TGTGCCAGCAGACTGGACAGTCTGGGCACTGAAGCTTTCTTT. Translation: CASRLDSLGTEAFF.